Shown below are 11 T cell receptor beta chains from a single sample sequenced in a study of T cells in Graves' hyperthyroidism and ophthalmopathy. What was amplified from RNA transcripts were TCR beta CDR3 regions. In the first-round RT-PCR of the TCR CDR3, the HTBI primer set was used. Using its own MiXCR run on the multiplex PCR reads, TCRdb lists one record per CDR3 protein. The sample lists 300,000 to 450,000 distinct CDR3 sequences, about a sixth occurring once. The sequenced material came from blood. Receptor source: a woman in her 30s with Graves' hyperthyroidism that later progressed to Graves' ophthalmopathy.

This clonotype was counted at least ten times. The CDR3 sequence is CASMRGDTEAFF. CDR3 coding DNA: TGTGCCAGCATGCGGGGCGACACTGAAGCTTTCTTT. The V and J genes are TRBV27 and TRBJ1-1, with D perhaps TRBD1 (5 bases). The CDR3 has 12 residues. Between the trimmed V and J ends, which lost 7 bases and 3 bases, there was a span of 9 bases. The germline V gene encodes CDR1 MNHEY and CDR2 SMNVEV (reference sequence).

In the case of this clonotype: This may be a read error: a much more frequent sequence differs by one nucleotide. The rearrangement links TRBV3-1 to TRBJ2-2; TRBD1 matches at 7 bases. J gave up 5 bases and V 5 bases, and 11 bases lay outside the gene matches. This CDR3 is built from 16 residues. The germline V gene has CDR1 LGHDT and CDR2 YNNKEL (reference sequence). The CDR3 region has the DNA TGTGCCAGCAGCACCACAGGGGATTATTCGACCGGGGAGCTGTTTTTT. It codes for CASSTTGDYSTGELFF.

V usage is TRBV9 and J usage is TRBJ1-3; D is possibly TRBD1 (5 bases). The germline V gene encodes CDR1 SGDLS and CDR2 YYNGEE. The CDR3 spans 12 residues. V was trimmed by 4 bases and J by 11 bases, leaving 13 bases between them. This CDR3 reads CASSIQMGPIYF. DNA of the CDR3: TGTGCCAGCAGCATTCAAATGGGACCCATATATTTT.

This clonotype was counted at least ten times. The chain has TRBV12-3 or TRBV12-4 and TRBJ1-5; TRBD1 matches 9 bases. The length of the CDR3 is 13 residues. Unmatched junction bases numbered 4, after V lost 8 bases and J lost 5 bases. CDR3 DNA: TGTGCCAGCCGGGACAGGGATGATCAGCCCCAGCATTTT. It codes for CASRDRDDQPQHF.

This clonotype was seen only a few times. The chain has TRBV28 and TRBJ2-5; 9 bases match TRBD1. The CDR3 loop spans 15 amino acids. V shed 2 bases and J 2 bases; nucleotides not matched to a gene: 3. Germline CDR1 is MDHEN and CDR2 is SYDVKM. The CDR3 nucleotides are TGTGCCAGCAGTTTAAGGGGACAGGGACAAGAGACCCAGTACTTC. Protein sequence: CASSLRGQGQETQYF.

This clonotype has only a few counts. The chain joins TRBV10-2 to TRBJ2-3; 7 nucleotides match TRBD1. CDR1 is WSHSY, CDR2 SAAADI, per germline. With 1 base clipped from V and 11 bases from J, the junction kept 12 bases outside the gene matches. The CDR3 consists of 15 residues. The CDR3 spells CASSELQGQGLRQYF. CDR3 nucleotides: TGCGCCAGCAGTGAGTTACAGGGGCAGGGGCTTAGGCAGTATTTT.

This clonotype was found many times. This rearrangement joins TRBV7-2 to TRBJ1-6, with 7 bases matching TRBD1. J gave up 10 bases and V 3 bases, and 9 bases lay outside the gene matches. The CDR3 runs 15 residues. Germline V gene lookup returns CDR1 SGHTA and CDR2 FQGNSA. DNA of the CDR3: TGTGCCAGCAGCTTCGGGTGGACAGGACTATCACCCCTCCACTTT. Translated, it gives CASSFGWTGLSPLHF. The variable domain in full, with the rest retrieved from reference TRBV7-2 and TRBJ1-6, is GAGVSQSPSNKVTEKGKDVELRCDPISGHTALYWYRQSLGQGLEFLIYFQGNSAPDKSGLPSDRFSAERTGGSVSTLTIQRTQQEDSAVYLCASSFGWTGLSPLHFGNGTRLTVT.

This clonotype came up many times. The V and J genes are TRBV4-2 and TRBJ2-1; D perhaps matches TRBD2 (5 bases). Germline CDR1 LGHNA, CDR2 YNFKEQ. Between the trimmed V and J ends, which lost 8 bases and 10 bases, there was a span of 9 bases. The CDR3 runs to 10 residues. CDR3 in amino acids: CASGQREQFF. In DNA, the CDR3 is TGTGCCAGCGGTCAGCGGGAGCAGTTCTTC.

The CDR3 loop reads CASSLAISPLHF. The CDR3 DNA follows: TGTGCCAGCAGTTTAGCTATCTCACCCCTCCACTTT. The chain carries TRBV12-3 or TRBV12-4 and TRBJ1-6, with D hard to call. V was clipped by 0 bases and J by 10 bases, with 4 bases between them. This CDR3 contains 12 residues.

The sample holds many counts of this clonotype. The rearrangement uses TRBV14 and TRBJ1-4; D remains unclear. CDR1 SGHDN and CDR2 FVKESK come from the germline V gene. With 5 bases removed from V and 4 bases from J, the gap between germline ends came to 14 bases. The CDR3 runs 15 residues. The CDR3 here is CASSKSVQNNEKLFF. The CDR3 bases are TGTGCCAGCAGCAAAAGTGTACAGAATAATGAAAAACTGTTTTTT. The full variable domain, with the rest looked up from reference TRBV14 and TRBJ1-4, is EAGVTQFPSHSVIEKGQTVTLRCDPISGHDNLYWYRRVMGKEIKFLLHFVKESKQDESGMPNNRFLAERTGGTYSTLKVQPAELEDSGVYFCASSKSVQNNEKLFFGSGTQLSVL.

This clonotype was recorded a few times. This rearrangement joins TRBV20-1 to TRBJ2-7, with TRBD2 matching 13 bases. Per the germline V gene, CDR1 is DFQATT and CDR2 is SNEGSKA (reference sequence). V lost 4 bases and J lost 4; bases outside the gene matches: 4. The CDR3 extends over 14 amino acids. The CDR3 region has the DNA TGCAGTGCTATAATGACTAGCGGGAGGTACGAGCAGTACTTC. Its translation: CSAIMTSGRYEQYF.